This T cell receptor beta chain was captured by sequencing in a study of T cell responses to AZD1222 COVID-19 vaccine. Study-level findings and limits: Donors in the cohort were predominantly white British and more often female, and clonal diversity was possibly underestimated. Vaccine-related CD4 TCRs covered spike, predominating at 160-218 and 743-854.

About this clone itself: Its antigen remains unidentified.

Libraries were prepared by immunoSEQ multiplex PCR; TCRdb keeps only in-frame clonotypes and omits some of them. The repertoire consists of over 100,000 clones, with roughly 87% occurring once and the leading ten covering approximately 2.6%. The length of the CDR3 is 13 residues. Trimming pared 3 bases from V and 3 bases from J, leaving 8 bases between. The material was peripheral blood, obtained 28 days after the second AZD1222 dose. This clonotype was obtained from an adult who received the AZD1222 COVID-19 vaccine. The J gene is TRBJ1-1, the V gene TRBV12-3 or TRBV12-4; the D is unclear. The CDR3 loop is CASSFGPDTEAFF. The CDR3 coding sequence is TGTGCCAGCAGTTTCGGGCCAGACACTGAAGCTTTCTTT.